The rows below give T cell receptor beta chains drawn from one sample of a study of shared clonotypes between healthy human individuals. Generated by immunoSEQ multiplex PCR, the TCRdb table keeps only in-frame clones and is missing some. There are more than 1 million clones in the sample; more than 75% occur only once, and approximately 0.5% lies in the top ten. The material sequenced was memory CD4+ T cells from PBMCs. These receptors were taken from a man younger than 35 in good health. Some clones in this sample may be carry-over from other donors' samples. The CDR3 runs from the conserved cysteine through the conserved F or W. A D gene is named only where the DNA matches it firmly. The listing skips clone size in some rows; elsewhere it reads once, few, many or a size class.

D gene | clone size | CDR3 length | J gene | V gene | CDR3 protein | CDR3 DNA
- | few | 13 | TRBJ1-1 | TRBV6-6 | CASNHVGPPEAFF | TGTGCCAGCAACCATGTGGGGCCCCCGGAAGCTTTCTTT
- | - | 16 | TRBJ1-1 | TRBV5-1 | CASSLKTNLANTEAFF | TGCGCCAGCAGCTTAAAGACCAATCTAGCCAACACTGAAGCTTTCTTT
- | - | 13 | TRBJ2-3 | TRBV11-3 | CASSSGLQDTQYF | TGTGCCAGCAGCTCCGGACTTCAAGATACGCAGTATTTT
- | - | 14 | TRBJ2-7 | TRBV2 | CASNTYGGDYEQYF | TGTGCCAGCAATACCTACGGGGGAGACTACGAGCAGTACTTC
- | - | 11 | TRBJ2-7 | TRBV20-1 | CSAQAEYEQYF | TGCAGTGCCCAAGCGGAGTACGAGCAGTACTTC
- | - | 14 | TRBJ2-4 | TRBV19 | CASSPPGRINIQYF | TGTGCCAGTAGTCCTCCAGGGAGGATAAACATTCAGTACTTC
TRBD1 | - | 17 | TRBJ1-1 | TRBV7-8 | CASSLVGGGQGRSVAFF | TGTGCCAGCAGCTTAGTTGGCGGGGGACAGGGTCGGAGTGTAGCTTTCTTT
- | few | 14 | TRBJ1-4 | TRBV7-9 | CASSLLRDSEKLFF | TGTGCCAGCAGCTTACTTAGGGATAGCGAAAAACTGTTTTTT
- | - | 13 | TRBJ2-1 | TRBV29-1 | CSVGGGTGWEQFF | TGCAGCGTAGGGGGCGGGACTGGTTGGGAGCAGTTCTTC
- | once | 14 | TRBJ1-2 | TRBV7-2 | CASSLDGRTGGYTF | TGTGCCAGCAGCTTAGACGGCAGGACCGGAGGCTACACCTTC
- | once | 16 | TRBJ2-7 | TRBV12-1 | CASSFAPGVPTYEQYF | TGTGCCAGCAGCTTTGCCCCAGGGGTCCCCACCTACGAGCAGTACTTC
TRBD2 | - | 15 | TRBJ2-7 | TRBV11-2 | CASSPGTSGPYEQYF | TGTGCCAGCAGCCCCGGGACTAGCGGGCCCTACGAGCAGTACTTC
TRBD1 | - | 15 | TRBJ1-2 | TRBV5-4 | CASRPGTGVNYGYTF | TGTGCCAGCAGACCCGGGACAGGGGTTAACTATGGCTACACCTTC
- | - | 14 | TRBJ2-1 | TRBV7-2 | CASSLRGSYNEQFF | TGTGCCAGCAGCTTACGTGGGAGCTACAATGAGCAGTTCTTC
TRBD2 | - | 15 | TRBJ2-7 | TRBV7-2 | CASSLGASGIYEQYF | TGTGCCAGCAGCTTAGGGGCTAGCGGGATCTACGAGCAGTACTTC
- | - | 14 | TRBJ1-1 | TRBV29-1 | CSVEDWGEGTEAFF | TGCAGCGTTGAAGATTGGGGTGAAGGCACTGAAGCTTTCTTT
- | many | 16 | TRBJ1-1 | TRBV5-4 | CASSLGGWGRGTEAFF | TGTGCCAGCAGCTTGGGTGGATGGGGCAGGGGAACTGAAGCTTTCTTT
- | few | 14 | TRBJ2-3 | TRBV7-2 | CASSLTRDTDTQYF | TGTGCCAGCAGCCTCACTCGGGACACAGATACGCAGTATTTT
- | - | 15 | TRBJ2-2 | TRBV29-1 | CSARTDGSNTGELFF | TGCAGCGCCAGAACCGACGGCTCGAACACCGGGGAGCTGTTTTTT
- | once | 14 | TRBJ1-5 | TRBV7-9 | CASSFGGGRQPQHF | TGTGCCAGCAGCTTCGGGGGGGGCAGGCAGCCCCAGCATTTT
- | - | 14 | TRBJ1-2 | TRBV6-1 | CASSEYRLPYGYTF | TGTGCCAGCAGTGAGTACAGGTTACCCTATGGCTACACCTTC
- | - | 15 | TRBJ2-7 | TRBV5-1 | CASSLGRGLLREQYF | TGCGCCAGCAGCTTAGGCAGGGGCCTCCTCCGCGAGCAGTACTTC
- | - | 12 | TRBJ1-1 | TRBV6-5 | CASSNYIGEAFF | TGTGCCAGCAGCAACTACATCGGTGAAGCTTTCTTT
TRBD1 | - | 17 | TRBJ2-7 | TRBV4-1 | CASSQVWRTGNSYEQYF | TGCGCCAGCAGCCAAGTTTGGAGGACAGGGAATTCCTACGAGCAGTACTTC
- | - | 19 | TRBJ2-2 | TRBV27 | CASTITPGPPPRNTGELFF | TGTGCCAGCACCATAACTCCGGGACCCCCTCCCAGGAACACCGGGGAGCTGTTTTTT
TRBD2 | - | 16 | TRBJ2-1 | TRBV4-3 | CASSHRVTSGYNEQFF | TGCGCCAGCAGCCACCGCGTAACTAGCGGTTACAATGAGCAGTTCTTC
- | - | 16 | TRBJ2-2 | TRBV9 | CASSVVRQTNTGELFF | TGTGCCAGCAGCGTAGTTCGCCAGACGAACACCGGGGAGCTGTTTTTT
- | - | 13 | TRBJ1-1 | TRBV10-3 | CAISESEGTEAFF | TGTGCCATCAGTGAGTCTGAGGGCACTGAAGCTTTCTTT
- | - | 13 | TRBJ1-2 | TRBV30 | CAWRAIVNYGYTF | TGTGCCTGGAGGGCTATCGTTAACTATGGCTACACCTTC
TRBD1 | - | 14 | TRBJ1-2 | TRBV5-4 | CASSLGGQGDGYTF | TGTGCCAGCAGCTTGGGGGGACAGGGGGATGGCTACACCTTC
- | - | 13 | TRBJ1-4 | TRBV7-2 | CASSYREGEKLFF | TGTGCCAGCAGCTACAGGGAGGGTGAAAAACTGTTTTTT
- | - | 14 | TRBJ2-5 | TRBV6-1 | CASSVQGVQETQYF | TGTGCCAGCAGTGTCCAGGGAGTACAAGAGACCCAGTACTTC
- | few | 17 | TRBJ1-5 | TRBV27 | CASSLIGRAYSNQPQHF | TGTGCCAGCAGTCTTATAGGGAGGGCTTATAGCAATCAGCCCCAGCATTTT
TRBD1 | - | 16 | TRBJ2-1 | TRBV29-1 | CSVDTPGQGHYNEQFF | TGCAGCGTTGACACTCCGGGACAGGGACACTACAATGAGCAGTTCTTC
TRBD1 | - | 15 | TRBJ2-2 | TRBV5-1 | CASSLGTGGPGELFF | TGCGCCAGCAGCTTGGGGACAGGGGGCCCCGGGGAGCTGTTTTTT
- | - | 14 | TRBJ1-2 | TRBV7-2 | CASSRARDNYGYTF | TGTGCCAGCAGCCGAGCGAGGGATAACTATGGCTACACCTTC
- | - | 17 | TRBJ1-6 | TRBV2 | CASSKGTASSYNSPLHF | TGTGCCAGCAGTAAAGGGACGGCGAGCTCCTATAATTCACCCCTCCACTTT
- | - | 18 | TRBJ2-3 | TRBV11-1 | CASSLTGAAGLRADTQYF | TGTGCCAGCAGCTTAACCGGAGCGGCGGGGCTTCGGGCAGATACGCAGTATTTT
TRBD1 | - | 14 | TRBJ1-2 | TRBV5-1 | CASSTGQGSHGYTF | TGCGCCAGCAGTACCGGACAGGGCAGTCATGGCTACACCTTC
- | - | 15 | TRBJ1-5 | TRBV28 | CASSPGGSGHQPQHF | TGTGCCAGCAGTCCGGGCGGGTCCGGACATCAGCCCCAGCATTTT
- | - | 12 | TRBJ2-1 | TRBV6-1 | CASLTIEWEQFF | TGTGCCAGCCTGACTATAGAATGGGAGCAGTTCTTC
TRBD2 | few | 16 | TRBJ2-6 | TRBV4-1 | CASSQVRGAGANVLTF | TGCGCCAGCAGCCAAGTTCGGGGGGCTGGGGCCAACGTCCTGACTTTC
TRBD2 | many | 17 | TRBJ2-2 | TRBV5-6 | CASSTGLAGHWAGELFF | TGTGCCAGCAGCACGGGACTAGCGGGTCACTGGGCCGGGGAGCTGTTTTTT
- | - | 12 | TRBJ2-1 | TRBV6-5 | CASSPPGHEQFF | TGTGCCAGCAGTCCCCCCGGACATGAGCAGTTCTTC
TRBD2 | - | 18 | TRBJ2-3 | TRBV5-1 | CASSLTGTSGSPADTQYF | TGCGCCAGCAGCTTAACCGGGACTAGCGGGAGCCCCGCAGATACGCAGTATTTT